This is a list of T cell receptor beta chains from one sample in a study of tumor and adjacent non-tumor tissue in lung cancer. TCRdb re-analysed the multiplex PCR reads in MiXCR, keeping a single row per CDR3 protein. The table records roughly 200,000 distinct CDR3 sequences, less than 80% of them present only once. Sequenced: lung tumor tissue. These receptors were taken from a man in his 60s with non-small cell lung cancer. Each CDR3 is given with its conserved first and last residue. D genes are given only for firm matches. Size is omitted from some rows. Given values are once, few, many or a class for expanded clones.

D gene: -
V gene: TRBV6-5
clone size: -
J gene: TRBJ2-5
CDR3 protein: CASSTHLFGYQEIQYF
CDR3 DNA: TGTGCCAGCAGTACCCACCTCTTTGGGTACCAAGAGATCCAGTACTTC

D gene: -
V gene: TRBV6-5
clone size: once
J gene: TRBJ2-7
CDR3 protein: CAIGNGGFTRYEQYF
CDR3 DNA: TGTGCCATAGGCAATGGGGGATTCACTCGCTACGAGCAGTACTTC

D gene: -
V gene: TRBV11-2
clone size: -
J gene: TRBJ1-1
CDR3 protein: CASSLPVTGNTEAFF
CDR3 DNA: TGTGCCAGCAGCTTACCCGTAACAGGGAACACTGAAGCTTTCTTT

D gene: -
V gene: TRBV4-1
clone size: many
J gene: TRBJ2-7
CDR3 protein: CASSHPDDYEQYF
CDR3 DNA: TGCGCCAGCAGCCATCCGGATGACTACGAGCAGTACTTC

D gene: -
V gene: TRBV20-1
clone size: -
J gene: TRBJ2-2
CDR3 protein: CSAPIIQGSDTGELFF
CDR3 DNA: TGCAGTGCCCCAATTATCCAGGGTTCGGACACCGGGGAGCTGTTTTTT

D gene: TRBD2
V gene: TRBV11-1
clone size: -
J gene: TRBJ2-1
CDR3 protein: CASSLYRLAGSKNEQFF
CDR3 DNA: TGTGCCAGCAGCTTATATCGGCTAGCGGGAAGCAAGAATGAGCAGTTCTTC

D gene: TRBD2
V gene: TRBV20-1
clone size: many
J gene: TRBJ2-1
CDR3 protein: CSASDPGGGPTVVQFF
CDR3 DNA: TGCAGTGCTAGTGACCCGGGGGGGGGCCCCACCGTAGTGCAGTTCTTC

D gene: -
V gene: TRBV7-9
clone size: -
J gene: TRBJ1-1
CDR3 protein: CTSSFQGLGNTEAFF
CDR3 DNA: TGTACCAGCAGCTTTCAGGGGCTAGGGAACACTGAAGCTTTCTTT

D gene: -
V gene: TRBV20-1
clone size: once
J gene: TRBJ2-1
CDR3 protein: CSVRDSRGRVTSLGNEQFF
CDR3 DNA: TGCAGTGTTAGAGATTCACGGGGTCGGGTTACTAGCTTAGGCAATGAGCAGTTCTTC

D gene: -
V gene: TRBV12-3/TRBV12-4
clone size: -
J gene: TRBJ1-1
CDR3 protein: CASSLSSGAKLNTEASF
CDR3 DNA: TGTGCCAGCAGTTTATCATCAGGGGCTAAACTGAACACTGAAGCTTCCTTT

D gene: -
V gene: TRBV4-2
clone size: -
J gene: TRBJ2-7
CDR3 protein: CASSHPEQGTYEQYF
CDR3 DNA: TGTGCCAGCAGCCACCCGGAACAGGGCACCTACGAGCAGTACTTC

D gene: -
V gene: TRBV11-1
clone size: -
J gene: TRBJ2-7
CDR3 protein: CASSTGQPLSYEQYF
CDR3 DNA: TGTGCCAGCAGCACTGGACAGCCACTCTCCTACGAGCAGTACTTC

D gene: -
V gene: TRBV29-1
clone size: once
J gene: TRBJ2-5
CDR3 protein: CSVGSSTLPETQYF
CDR3 DNA: TGCAGCGTCGGGTCTAGCACACTGCCAGAGACCCAGTACTTC

D gene: -
V gene: TRBV20-1
clone size: -
J gene: TRBJ2-2
CDR3 protein: CSARPPGATVELFF
CDR3 DNA: TGCAGTGCTAGACCGCCGGGGGCCACCGTGGAGCTGTTTTTT

D gene: TRBD1
V gene: TRBV12-5
clone size: -
J gene: TRBJ2-1
CDR3 protein: CASSLTGGDDQFF
CDR3 DNA: TGTGCTAGTAGTCTAACAGGGGGCGATGACCAGTTCTTC

D gene: -
V gene: TRBV14
clone size: once
J gene: TRBJ2-7
CDR3 protein: CASNQDTGVRSYEQYF
CDR3 DNA: TGTGCCAGCAACCAAGATACAGGAGTGAGGTCCTACGAGCAGTACTTC

D gene: -
V gene: TRBV20-1
clone size: once
J gene: TRBJ2-7
CDR3 protein: CSPRDTGTILYEQYF
CDR3 DNA: TGCAGTCCTAGAGATACCGGGACAATCCTCTACGAGCAGTACTTC

D gene: -
V gene: TRBV11-2
clone size: -
J gene: TRBJ2-5
CDR3 protein: CASSRNRVGAETEYF
CDR3 DNA: TGTGCCAGCAGCCGAAACAGGGTGGGCGCGGAGACCGAGTACTTC

D gene: -
V gene: TRBV30
clone size: -
J gene: TRBJ2-7
CDR3 protein: CAWGFGGGLGQYF
CDR3 DNA: TGTGCCTGGGGATTTGGGGGGGGCCTCGGGCAGTACTTC

D gene: -
V gene: TRBV6-5
clone size: -
J gene: TRBJ2-7
CDR3 protein: CASGNGGITRYKQYF
CDR3 DNA: TGTGCTAGCGGCAATGGGGGAATCACTCGCTACAAGCAGTACTTC

D gene: -
V gene: TRBV11-2
clone size: -
J gene: TRBJ2-5
CDR3 protein: CGSSFGEETQYF
CDR3 DNA: TGTGGCAGTAGCTTCGGTGAAGAGACCCAGTACTTC

D gene: -
V gene: TRBV6-5
clone size: many
J gene: TRBJ2-7
CDR3 protein: CASSSFGGHYEQYF
CDR3 DNA: TGTGCCAGCAGTTCGTTCGGTGGACACTACGAGCAGTACTTC

D gene: -
V gene: TRBV6-5
clone size: many
J gene: TRBJ1-4
CDR3 protein: CASSMAAPRPEKLFF
CDR3 DNA: TGTGCCAGCAGTATGGCAGCCCCGCGGCCTGAAAAACTGTTTTTT

D gene: -
V gene: TRBV6-5
clone size: many
J gene: TRBJ1-6
CDR3 protein: CASRQRTNSPLHF
CDR3 DNA: TGTGCCAGCAGGCAACGGACCAATTCACCCCTCCACTTT

D gene: -
V gene: TRBV20-1
clone size: -
J gene: TRBJ2-3
CDR3 protein: CSARLGASRGGDTEYF
CDR3 DNA: TGCAGTGCTAGACTCGGCGCTTCCAGGGGCGGAGATACGGAGTATTTT

D gene: -
V gene: TRBV12-3/TRBV12-4
clone size: many
J gene: TRBJ1-6
CDR3 protein: CASSLQIDSPLHF
CDR3 DNA: TGTGCCAGCAGTTTACAAATTGATTCACCCCTCCACTTT

D gene: TRBD1
V gene: TRBV5-6
clone size: -
J gene: TRBJ2-2
CDR3 protein: CASSPGTGETGELFF
CDR3 DNA: TGTGCCAGCAGCCCCGGAACAGGGGAGACCGGGGAGCTGTTTTTT

D gene: -
V gene: TRBV4-3
clone size: once
J gene: TRBJ2-6
CDR3 protein: CVSSQGAMSGANVLTF
CDR3 DNA: TGCGTCAGCAGCCAAGGGGCGATGTCTGGGGCCAACGTACTGACTTTC

D gene: -
V gene: TRBV20-1
clone size: -
J gene: TRBJ2-7
CDR3 protein: CSASRGLPSVYEQYF
CDR3 DNA: TGCAGTGCTAGTAGGGGTCTACCAAGCGTCTACGAGCAGTACTTC

D gene: -
V gene: TRBV6-1
clone size: -
J gene: TRBJ1-1
CDR3 protein: CASSGTANTEAFF
CDR3 DNA: TGTGCCAGCAGTGGGACGGCGAACACTGAAGCTTTCTTT

D gene: TRBD2
V gene: TRBV20-1
clone size: -
J gene: TRBJ2-5
CDR3 protein: CSAGTSAGQETQYF
CDR3 DNA: TGCAGTGCTGGGACTAGCGCCGGCCAAGAGACCCAGTACTTC

D gene: -
V gene: TRBV20-1
clone size: once
J gene: TRBJ1-2
CDR3 protein: CSVLIQEYYGYTF
CDR3 DNA: TGCAGTGTTCTCATCCAGGAATACTATGGCTACACCTTC

D gene: -
V gene: TRBV11-3
clone size: -
J gene: TRBJ2-1
CDR3 protein: CTSSLDLLASSMSSYNEQLF
CDR3 DNA: TGTACCAGCAGCTTAGATCTCCTAGCGTCCTCGATGAGCTCCTACAATGAGCAGTTGTTC

D gene: TRBD1
V gene: TRBV7-9
clone size: -
J gene: TRBJ2-1
CDR3 protein: CASNLSFGTGNEQFF
CDR3 DNA: TGTGCCAGCAACTTGAGCTTTGGGACAGGGAATGAGCAGTTCTTC

D gene: -
V gene: TRBV20-1
clone size: -
J gene: TRBJ1-5
CDR3 protein: CCATQDSNQPQHF
CDR3 DNA: TGCTGTGCTACTCAGGATAGCAATCAGCCCCAGCATTTT